This entry describes one TCR beta chain. The data belong to a study of blood T cell repertoires in COVID-19. Seattle researchers signed up patients amid active infection and tracked them longitudinally. CDR1 SGHNT and CDR2 YENEEA come from the germline V gene. The CDR3 runs 12 residues. V was pared by 8 bases and J by 4 bases, with 6 bases between. Data came from immunoSEQ multiplex PCR; TCRdb stores just in-frame clones and leaves some out. The top ten clones hold roughly 10% of a sample with about 260,000 clones, approximately 88% of them seen once. This receptor was taken from a woman between 65 and 79 years old with COVID-19, enrolled during active disease. The sequencing sample was made of peripheral blood. V is TRBV11-3 and J is TRBJ1-6; D uncertain. In DNA form, the CDR3 reads TGTGCCAGCCAGGATTATAATTCACCCCTCCACTTT. It specifies CASQDYNSPLHF.